This T cell receptor beta chain was identified during a study of T-cell memory formation after mild COVID-19. The study, taken as a whole, reports: CD4/CD8 balance characterized clones contracting day 15 to 85, and CD4+ skew characterized later expanders. The appearance of some responding clones in pre-infection memory suggested that cross-reactive memory joined. Second-wave clones peaking on day 37 lacked confirmed SARS-CoV-2 specificity.

This clonotype occurred a few times. What it binds is not known. TCR alpha and TCR beta cDNA libraries carrying sample barcodes and UMIs were produced by 5'RACE using constant-segment primers. TCRdb called the 5' RACE reads again in MiXCR, with one record for every CDR3 protein. The table has roughly 240,000 distinct CDR3 sequences, around 15% seen once. V dropped 1 base and J dropped 7; count of bases not matched to a gene: 3. The V gene's germline CDR1 is KGHDR and CDR2 SFDVKD. The CDR3 sequence is 15 residues long. The rearrangement links TRBV24-1 to TRBJ2-1; 10 bases match TRBD2. The receptor was isolated from a young man who had mild COVID-19 (a few samples of this study predate the infection). Cell type and time point are not known. Sequenced: PBMCs or a T cell subset sorted from them (not recorded which). CDR3 DNA sequence: TGTGCCACCAGTGATTTTAGCGGGGGGTTTAATGAGCAGTTCTTC. This gives the protein CATSDFSGGFNEQFF.